This TCR beta chain was observed in a study of vaccination and CD4 T cells after COVID-19. Study results and limitations: Analysis of convalescent patients found that 304 of 307 vaccine-specific clones were spike mono-reactive.

Indicated treatment: roughly 10-day PBMC culture with coronavirus spike peptide pools or control peptides (ViraFEST assay). Cultured CD4+ T-cell DNA underwent Oncomine TCR Beta short-read sequencing. Genomic DNA from cultured CD4+ T cells was extracted. MiXCR, applied by TCRdb to the PCR reads, yields one record per CDR3 protein. There are roughly 15,000 distinct CDR3 sequences in the sample; around 48% occur only once, and 13% to 15% lies in the top ten. Trimming at V came to 6 bases and at J to 8 bases, leaving 2 bases not matched to a gene. The CDR3 runs 11 residues. Germline CDR1 and CDR2: MNHNS and SASEGT. In its sample, this clonotype was seen a few times. Its cognate antigen is unknown.

The source of this sequence is a human donor who had recovered from COVID-19. Sequencing was performed on CD4+ T cells from blood, cultured in vitro. This sequence joins TRBV6-1 and TRBJ1-2; 8 bases are a match to TRBD1. CDR3 in amino acids: CASSRGQGYTF. DNA of the CDR3: TGTGCCAGCAGCAGGGGGCAAGGCTACACCTTC.